This TCR beta chain comes out of a study of response to subunit inactivated influenza vaccine. Overall study findings and caveats: That few new T cells are recruited by each seasonal influenza vaccination was the authors' suggestion.

Via MiXCR, TCRdb re-called the RT-PCR reads, giving one row per CDR3 protein. This sample has around 490,000 distinct CDR3 sequences, with about 7.6% found just once. This clonotype occurred many times. The antigen is unknown. CDR3 length: 16 amino acids. Germline V gene lookup returns CDR1 KGHSH and CDR2 LQKENI. Germline trimming cut 1 base from V and 0 bases from J; bases unmatched to any gene: 2. Material: PBMCs from blood, obtained roughly 24 months after vaccination. This clonotype originated in a man aged 50-75 years who received an inactivated influenza vaccine. The chain has TRBV18 and TRBJ2-3; 9 nucleotides align to TRBD2. In nucleotides, the CDR3 is TGTGCCAGCTCACCACGTCTAGCGGGGAGCACAGATACGCAGTATTTT. This translates into CASSPRLAGSTDTQYF.